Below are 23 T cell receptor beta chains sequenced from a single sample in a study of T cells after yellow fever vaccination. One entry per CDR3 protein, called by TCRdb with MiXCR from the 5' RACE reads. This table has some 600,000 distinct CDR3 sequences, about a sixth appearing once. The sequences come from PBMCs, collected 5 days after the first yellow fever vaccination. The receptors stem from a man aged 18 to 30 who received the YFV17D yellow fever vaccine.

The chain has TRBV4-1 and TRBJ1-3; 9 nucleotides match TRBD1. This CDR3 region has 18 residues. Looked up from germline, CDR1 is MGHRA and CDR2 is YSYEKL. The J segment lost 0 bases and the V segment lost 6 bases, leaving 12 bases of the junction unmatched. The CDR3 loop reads CASRKTGQGTSSGNTIYF. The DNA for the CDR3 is TGCGCCAGCAGAAAGACAGGACAGGGGACGAGCTCTGGAAACACCATATATTTT.

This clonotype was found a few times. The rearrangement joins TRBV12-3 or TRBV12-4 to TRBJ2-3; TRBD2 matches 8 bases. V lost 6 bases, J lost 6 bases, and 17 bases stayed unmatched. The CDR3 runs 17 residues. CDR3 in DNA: TGTGCCAGCAGCCCCGGTGGGCCCGGGGCGGGAGGCGATACGCAGTATTTT. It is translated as CASSPGGPGAGGDTQYF.

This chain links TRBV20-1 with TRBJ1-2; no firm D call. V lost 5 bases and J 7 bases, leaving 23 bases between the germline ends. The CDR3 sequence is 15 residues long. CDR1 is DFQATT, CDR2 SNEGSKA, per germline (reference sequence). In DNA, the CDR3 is TGCAGTGCTCCTGTTATGTTGTCAAACGAGGGTGGCTACACCTTC. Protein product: CSAPVMLSNEGGYTF.

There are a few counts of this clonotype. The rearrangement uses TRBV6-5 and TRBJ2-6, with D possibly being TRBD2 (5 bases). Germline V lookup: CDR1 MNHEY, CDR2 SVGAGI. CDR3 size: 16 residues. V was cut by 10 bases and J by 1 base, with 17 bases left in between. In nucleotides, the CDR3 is TGTGCCACCCGCGGGTCCGGGCGTTCTGGGGCCAACGTCCTGACTTTC. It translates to CATRGSGRSGANVLTF.

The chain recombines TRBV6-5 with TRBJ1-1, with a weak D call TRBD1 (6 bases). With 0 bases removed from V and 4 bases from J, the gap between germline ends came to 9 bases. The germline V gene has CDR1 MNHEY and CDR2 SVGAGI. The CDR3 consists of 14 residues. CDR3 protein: CASSYSGGATEAFF. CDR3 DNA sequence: TGTGCCAGCAGTTACTCGGGGGGGGCCACTGAAGCTTTCTTT.

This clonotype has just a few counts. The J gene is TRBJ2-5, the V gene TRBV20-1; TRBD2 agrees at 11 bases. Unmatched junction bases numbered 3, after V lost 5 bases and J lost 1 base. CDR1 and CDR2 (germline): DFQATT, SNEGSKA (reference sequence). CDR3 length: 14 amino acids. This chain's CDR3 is CSALGTSGQETQYF. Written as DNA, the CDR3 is TGCAGTGCTCTTGGGACTAGCGGCCAAGAGACCCAGTACTTC.

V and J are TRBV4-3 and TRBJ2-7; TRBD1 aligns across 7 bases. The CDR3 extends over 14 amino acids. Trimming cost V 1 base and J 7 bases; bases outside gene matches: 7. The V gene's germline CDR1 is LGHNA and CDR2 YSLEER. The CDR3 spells CASSQVTRGLEQYV. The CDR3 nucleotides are TGCGCCAGCAGCCAAGTTACCAGGGGGTTGGAGCAGTACGTC.

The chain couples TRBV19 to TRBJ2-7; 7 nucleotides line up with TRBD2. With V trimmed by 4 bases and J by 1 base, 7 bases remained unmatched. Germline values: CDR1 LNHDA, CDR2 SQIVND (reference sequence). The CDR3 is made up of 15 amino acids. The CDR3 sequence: CASSRAAGPSYEQYF. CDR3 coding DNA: TGTGCCAGTAGTAGAGCAGCGGGGCCTTCCTACGAGCAGTACTTC.

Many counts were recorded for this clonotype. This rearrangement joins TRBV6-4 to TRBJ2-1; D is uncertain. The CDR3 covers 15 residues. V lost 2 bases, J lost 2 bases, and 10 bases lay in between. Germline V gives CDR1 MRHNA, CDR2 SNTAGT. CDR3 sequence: CASSDGTDPYNEQFF. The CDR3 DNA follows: TGTGCCAGCAGTGACGGCACGGACCCCTACAATGAGCAGTTCTTC.

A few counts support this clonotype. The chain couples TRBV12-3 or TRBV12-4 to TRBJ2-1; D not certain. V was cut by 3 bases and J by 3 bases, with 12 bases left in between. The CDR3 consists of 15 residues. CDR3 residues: CASSLDSSYYNEQFF. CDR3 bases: TGTGCCAGCAGTTTGGATAGTTCGTACTACAATGAGCAGTTCTTC.

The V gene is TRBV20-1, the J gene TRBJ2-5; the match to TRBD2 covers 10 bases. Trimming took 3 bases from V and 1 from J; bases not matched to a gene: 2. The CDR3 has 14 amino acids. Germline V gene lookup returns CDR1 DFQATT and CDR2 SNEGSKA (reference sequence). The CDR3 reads CSASPSGGQETQYF. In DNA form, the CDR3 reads TGCAGTGCTAGTCCTAGCGGGGGCCAAGAGACCCAGTACTTC.

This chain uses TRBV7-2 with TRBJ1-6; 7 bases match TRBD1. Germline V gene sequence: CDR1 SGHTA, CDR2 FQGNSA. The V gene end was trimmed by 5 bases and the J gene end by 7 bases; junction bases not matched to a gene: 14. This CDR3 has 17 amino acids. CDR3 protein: CASSPNRGALINSPLHF. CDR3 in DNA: TGTGCCAGCAGCCCAAACAGGGGAGCCCTTATAAATTCACCCCTCCACTTT. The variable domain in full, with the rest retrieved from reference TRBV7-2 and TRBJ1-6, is GAGVSQSPSNKVTEKGKDVELRCDPISGHTALYWYRQSLGQGLEFLIYFQGNSAPDKSGLPSDRFSAERTGGSVSTLTIQRTQQEDSAVYLCASSPNRGALINSPLHFGNGTRLTVT.

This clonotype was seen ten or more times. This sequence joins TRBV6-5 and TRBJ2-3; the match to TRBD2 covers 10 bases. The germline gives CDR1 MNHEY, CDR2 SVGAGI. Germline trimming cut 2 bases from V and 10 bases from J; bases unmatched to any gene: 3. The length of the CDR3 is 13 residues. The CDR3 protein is CASSYGGLASQYF. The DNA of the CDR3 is TGTGCCAGCAGTTACGGGGGACTAGCGTCGCAGTATTTT.

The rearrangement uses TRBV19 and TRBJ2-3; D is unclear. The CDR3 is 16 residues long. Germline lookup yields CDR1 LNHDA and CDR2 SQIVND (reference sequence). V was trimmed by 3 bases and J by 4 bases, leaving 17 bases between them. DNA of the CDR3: TGTGCCAGTAGTATCACCCCGACCGCAGAGGCAGATACGCAGTATTTT. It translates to CASSITPTAEADTQYF.

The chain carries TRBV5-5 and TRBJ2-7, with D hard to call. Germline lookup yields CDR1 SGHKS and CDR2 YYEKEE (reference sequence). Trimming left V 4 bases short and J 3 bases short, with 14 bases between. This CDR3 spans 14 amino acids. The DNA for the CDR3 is TGTGCCAGCAGCCTCCTAACGTTGGACTACGAGCAGTACTTC. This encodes CASSLLTLDYEQYF.

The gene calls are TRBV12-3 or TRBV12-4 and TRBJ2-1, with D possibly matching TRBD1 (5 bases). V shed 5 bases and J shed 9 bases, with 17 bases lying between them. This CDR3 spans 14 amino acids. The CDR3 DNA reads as TGTGCCAGCAGTCCCACCATAGGGGCCCTTGAGCAGTTCTTC. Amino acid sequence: CASSPTIGALEQFF.

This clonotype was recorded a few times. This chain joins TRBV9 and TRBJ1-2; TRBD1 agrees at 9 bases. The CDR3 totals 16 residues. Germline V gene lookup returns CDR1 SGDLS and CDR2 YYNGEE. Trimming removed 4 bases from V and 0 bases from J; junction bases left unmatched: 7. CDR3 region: CASSPYWDRANYGYTF. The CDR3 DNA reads TGTGCCAGCAGCCCATATTGGGACAGGGCTAACTATGGCTACACCTTC. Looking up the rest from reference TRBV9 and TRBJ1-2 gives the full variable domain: DSGVTQTPKHLITATGQRVTLRCSPRSGDLSVYWYQQSLDQGLQFLIQYYNGEERAKGNILERFSAQQFPDLHSELNLSSLELGDSALYFCASSPYWDRANYGYTFGSGTRLTVV.

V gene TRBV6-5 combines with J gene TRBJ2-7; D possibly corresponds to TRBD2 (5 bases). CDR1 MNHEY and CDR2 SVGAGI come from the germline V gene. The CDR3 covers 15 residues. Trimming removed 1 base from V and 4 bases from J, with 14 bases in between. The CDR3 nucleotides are TGTGCCAGCAGTTACTACCGGGAAGGAGCTTACGAGCAGTACTTC. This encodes CASSYYREGAYEQYF.

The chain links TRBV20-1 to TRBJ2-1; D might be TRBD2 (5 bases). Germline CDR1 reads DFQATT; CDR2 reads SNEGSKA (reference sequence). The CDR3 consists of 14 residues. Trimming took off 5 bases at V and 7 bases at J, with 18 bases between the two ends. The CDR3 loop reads CSAPLPGFGNEQFF. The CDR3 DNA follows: TGCAGTGCTCCACTTCCGGGGTTTGGGAATGAGCAGTTCTTC.

The CDR3, as DNA: TGTGCCAGCATAGGGGATCTGGGCGGGGGCACGCAGTACTTC. The encoded protein is CASIGDLGGGTQYF. The gene calls are TRBV2 and TRBJ2-5; TRBD2 might be the D (7 bases). Germline V gene lookup returns CDR1 SNHLY and CDR2 FYNNEI. CDR3 length equals 14 residues. Deletions cut 7 bases from V and 11 bases from J, with 23 bases between.

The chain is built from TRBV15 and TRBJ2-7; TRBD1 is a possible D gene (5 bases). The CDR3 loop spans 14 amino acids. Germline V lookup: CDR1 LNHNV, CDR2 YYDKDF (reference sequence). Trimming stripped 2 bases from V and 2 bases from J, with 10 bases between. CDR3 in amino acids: CATSRQDTTYEQYF. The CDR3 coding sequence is TGTGCCACCAGCAGACAGGACACCACCTACGAGCAGTACTTC.

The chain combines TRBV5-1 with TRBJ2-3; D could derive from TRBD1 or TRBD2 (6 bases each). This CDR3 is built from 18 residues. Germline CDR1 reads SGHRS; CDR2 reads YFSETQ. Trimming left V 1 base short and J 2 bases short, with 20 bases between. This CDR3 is CASSLLDSGRKTTDTQYF. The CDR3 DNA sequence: TGCGCCAGCAGCTTGTTGGACAGCGGGCGAAAAACCACAGATACGCAGTATTTT.

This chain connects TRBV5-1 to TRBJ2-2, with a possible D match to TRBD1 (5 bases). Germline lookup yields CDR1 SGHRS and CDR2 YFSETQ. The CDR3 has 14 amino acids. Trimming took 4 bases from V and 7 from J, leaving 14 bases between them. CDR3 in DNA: TGCGCCAGCAGCGTGGACAATCTAATCGGGGAGCTGTTTTTT. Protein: CASSVDNLIGELFF.